This T cell receptor (beta chain) was observed in a study of identical twins' blood T cells. As regards this clonotype: Its ends do not fully match the called genes, so a read error is possible.

Germline CDR1 is SGHTA and CDR2 is FQGNSA. The CDR3 totals 12 residues. Each CDR3 protein is one row after TCRdb ran MiXCR on the 5' RACE reads. The sample carries 350,000 to 400,000 distinct CDR3 sequences, about 28% recorded once. The receptor was isolated from a woman aged 18-49 years in good health. V is TRBV7-2 and J is TRBJ1-5; D not resolved. The sample taken for sequencing was PBMCs. CDR3 nucleotide sequence: TGTGCCAGCAGCTTAGGAAATCAGCCCCGGCATTTT. Protein product: CASSLGNQPRHF. Full variable domain (outside the CDR3, taken from reference TRBV7-2 and TRBJ1-5): GAGVSQSPSNKVTEKGKDVELRCDPISGHTALYWYRQSLGQGLEFLIYFQGNSAPDKSGLPSDRFSAERTGGSVSTLTIQRTQQEDSAVYLCASSLGNQPRHFGDGTRLSIL.